The 26 T cell receptor beta chains below were found in one sample sequenced in a study of breast tumors, draining lymph nodes, adjacent tissues. The lymph nodes were axillary draining lymph nodes from breast cancer patients. TCRdb reanalysed the multiplex PCR reads using MiXCR and keeps one entry per CDR3 protein. The repertoire has tens of thousands of distinct CDR3 sequences, more than 25% of them found once; the top ten carry over 6.5%. Sequencing input: axillary lymph node tissue. The receptors shown here come from a female donor with breast cancer. Some clones in this sample may be carry-over from other donors' samples.

This clonotype was counted many times. The chain carries TRBV12-5 and TRBJ2-1, with D tentatively TRBD1 or TRBD2 (5 bases each). V lost 2 bases and J 2 bases, leaving 22 bases between the germline ends. The CDR3 covers 19 residues. Germline V lookup: CDR1 LGHNT, CDR2 FRNRAP. CDR3 sequence (DNA): TGTGCTAGTGGTTTGTTGTATGGGGACGGGACCCATGCCTACAATGAGCAGTTCTTC. Translating gives CASGLLYGDGTHAYNEQFF. The variable domain in full, completed from reference TRBV12-5 and TRBJ2-1, reads DARVTQTPRHKVTEMGQEVTMRCQPILGHNTVFWYRQTMMQGLELLAYFRNRAPLDDSGMPKDRFSAEMPDATLATLKIQPSEPRDSAVYFCASGLLYGDGTHAYNEQFFGPGTRLTVL.

The chain carries TRBV10-3 and TRBJ2-1; no clear D gene. CDR1 and CDR2 (germline): ENHRY, SYGVKD. The ends were cut back, 8 bases at V and 10 bases at J, with 9 bases in the middle. This CDR3 is 10 amino acids long. The CDR3 region is CAIGDREQFF. The CDR3 nucleotides read TGTGCCATCGGGGATAGGGAGCAGTTCTTC.

This clonotype was counted at least ten times. The gene calls are TRBV4-3 and TRBJ2-6, with 11 bases aligning to TRBD2. There are 19 residues in the CDR3. The V and J ends lost 0 bases and 0 bases, in that order; junction bases with no gene match: 4. The germline gives CDR1 LGHNA, CDR2 YSLEER. The DNA for the CDR3 is TGCGCCAGCAGCCAAGACGGGACTAGCGGCTACTCTGGGGCCAACGTCCTGACTTTC. This gives the protein CASSQDGTSGYSGANVLTF.

The CDR3 sequence: CASSVLRAGPDTQYF. CDR3 DNA: TGTGCCAGCAGTGTCCTAAGGGCGGGGCCAGATACGCAGTATTTT. The chain recombines TRBV2 with TRBJ2-3; maybe TRBD2 (6 bases). The V gene lost 4 bases and the J gene lost 4 bases, with 15 bases spanning the gap. Germline CDR1 and CDR2: SNHLY and FYNNEI. The CDR3 length is 15 residues.

This clonotype has at least ten counts. CDR3 coding DNA: TGTGCCAGCAGCTTCCGGCGGGATAGCAATGAGCAGTTCTTC. This translates into CASSFRRDSNEQFF. The V call is TRBV5-5, the J call TRBJ2-1, with D tentatively TRBD2 (6 bases). V dropped 2 bases and J dropped 6 bases, with 12 bases sitting between them. There are 14 residues in the CDR3. Germline V gene data show CDR1 as SGHKS and CDR2 as YYEKEE (reference sequence).

The rearrangement uses TRBV7-2 and TRBJ1-5; D call uncertain. The CDR3 sequence is 15 residues long. Trimming left V 1 base short and J 11 bases short, with 18 bases between. The germline CDR1 and CDR2 sequences are SGHTA and FQGNSA. The CDR3 loop reads CASSLVGSPQETQHF. The CDR3 DNA sequence: TGTGCCAGCAGCTTAGTCGGGAGTCCCCAAGAGACCCAGCATTTT.

This clonotype was detected ten times or more. The chain joins TRBV4-1 to TRBJ2-2; D is unclear. The V gene's germline CDR1 is MGHRA and CDR2 YSYEKL. The CDR3 runs to 15 residues. Deletions cut 1 base from V and 5 bases from J, with 11 bases between. CDR3 bases: TGCGCCAGCAGCCAAGTGGAGTATGGGACCGGGGAGCTGTTTTTT. It specifies CASSQVEYGTGELFF.

By proportion, this clonotype is medium-sized. The V gene is TRBV11-2, the J gene TRBJ2-7; no clear D. The CDR3 sequence is 13 residues long. The germline V gene has CDR1 SGHAT and CDR2 FQNNGV. V lost 0 bases, J lost 4 bases, and 7 bases lay in between. The CDR3 DNA sequence: TGTGCCAGCAGCTTAGATTCGGGTTACGAGCAGTACTTC. Its protein product is CASSLDSGYEQYF.

This clonotype showed up many times. The chain links TRBV24-1 to TRBJ2-3, with TRBD2 matching over 9 bases. From germline, CDR1 is KGHDR and CDR2 SFDVKD. Germline trimming cut 3 bases from V and 5 bases from J; bases unmatched to any gene: 11. CDR3 length: 17 residues. CDR3 region: CATSDRSLAGVEDTQYF. CDR3 coding DNA: TGTGCCACCAGTGATCGCTCGTTAGCGGGAGTGGAAGATACGCAGTATTTT.

This clonotype was seen many times. The chain recombines TRBV7-2 with TRBJ2-7; TRBD1 is a possible D gene (5 bases). CDR3 length: 15 amino acids. Germline V gene lookup returns CDR1 SGHTA and CDR2 FQGNSA. Trimming shortened V by 4 bases and J by 7 bases, and 20 bases separated the two germline ends. CDR3 in amino acids: CASSSPSQTVWEQYF. The CDR3 nucleotides are TGTGCCAGCAGCTCCCCATCCCAGACAGTGTGGGAGCAGTACTTC.

This clonotype was observed at least ten times. V usage is TRBV7-2 and J usage is TRBJ2-2; TRBD1 might be the D (6 bases). This CDR3 contains 14 residues. From germline, CDR1 is SGHTA and CDR2 FQGNSA. The V end lost 1 base, the J end lost 6 bases, and 9 bases lay between the germline ends. CDR3 in amino acids: CASSLVGASGELFF. CDR3 coding DNA: TGTGCCAGCAGCTTAGTGGGGGCGTCCGGGGAGCTGTTTTTT.

The rearrangement uses TRBV7-9 and TRBJ2-7; D gene uncertain. The germline V gene encodes CDR1 SEHNR and CDR2 FQNEAQ (reference sequence). Trimming removed 6 bases from V and 4 bases from J, with 16 bases in between. The CDR3 spans 14 residues. CDR3 region: CASSSITAGYEQYF. As DNA, the CDR3 is TGTGCCAGCAGTTCCATTACCGCCGGATACGAGCAGTACTTC.

To note about this clonotype: A much larger clone differs from this one at a single base, so this may be a read error. The gene calls are TRBV30 and TRBJ2-1; the match to TRBD2 covers 8 bases. Germline V gene lookup returns CDR1 GTSNPN and CDR2 SVGIG (reference sequence). The CDR3 has 14 amino acids. CDR3 DNA: TGTGCCTGCAAGCGGGAGCAATTATACAATGAGCAGGTCTTC. This sequence encodes CACKREQLYNEQVF.

In the case of this clonotype: A much larger clone differs by one base, so this may be a read error. The chain joins TRBV5-6 to TRBJ2-1; 7 positions agree with TRBD1. This CDR3 comprises 16 residues. V lost 5 bases, J lost 4 bases, and 12 bases stayed unmatched. Germline-derived CDR1 and CDR2 are SGHDT and YYEEEE. The CDR3 DNA reads as TGTGCCAGCAGAAAAGACAGGGCGCGATTATACAATGAGCAGTTCTTC. Translated: CASRKDRARLYNEQFF. Looking up the rest from reference TRBV5-6 and TRBJ2-1 gives the full variable domain: DAGVTQSPTHLIKTRGQQVTLRCSPKSGHDTVSWYQQALGQGPQFIFQYYEEEERQRGNFPDRFSGHQFPNYSSELNVNALLLGDSALYLCASRKDRARLYNEQFFGPGTRLTVL.

This clonotype was seen at least ten times. The genes are TRBV11-2 and TRBJ2-1; no clear D gene. V lost 2 bases and J lost 3, with 11 bases in between. This CDR3 has 15 amino acids. Looked up from germline, CDR1 is SGHAT and CDR2 is FQNNGV. The CDR3 protein is CASSLRDAIYNEQFF. CDR3 in DNA: TGTGCCAGCAGCTTAAGAGATGCGATCTACAATGAGCAGTTCTTC.

This clonotype came up many times. This chain uses TRBV5-4 with TRBJ2-3; 10 positions agree with TRBD2. V gave up 4 bases and J gave up 3 bases; unmatched junction bases: 11. Germline loops: CDR1 SGHNT, CDR2 YYREEE (reference sequence). The CDR3 runs to 17 residues. The CDR3 DNA sequence: TGTGCCAGCAGCCCGGGGGGTACTAGCGGGATTACAGATACGCAGTATTTT. Protein product: CASSPGGTSGITDTQYF.

To note about this clonotype: A much larger clone sits a single nucleotide away, making a read error possible. The chain joins TRBV3-1 to TRBJ2-5; D is unresolved. This CDR3 is 11 amino acids long. Looked up from germline, CDR1 is LGHDT and CDR2 is YNNKEL (reference sequence). The DNA of the CDR3 is TGTACCAGCAGCCAGGCAGAGACCCAGTACTTC. It yields the protein CTSSQAETQYF.

This clonotype was seen ten or more times. This chain links TRBV2 with TRBJ1-5; TRBD1 might be the D (6 bases). Between the trimmed V and J ends, which lost 6 bases and 0 bases, there was a span of 12 bases. Germline values: CDR1 SNHLY, CDR2 FYNNEI. The CDR3 sequence is 15 residues long. CDR3 protein: CASRDGQYSNQPQHF. DNA of the CDR3: TGTGCCAGCAGAGATGGACAGTATAGCAATCAGCCCCAGCATTTT.

The table lists this clonotype with many counts. This chain joins TRBV24-1 and TRBJ2-5; D remains unclear. V shed 0 bases and J shed 3 bases, with 1 base lying between them. CDR1 is KGHDR, CDR2 SFDVKD, per germline. The CDR3 sequence is 12 residues long. CDR3 sequence reads: CATSDLKETQYF. In DNA, the CDR3 is TGTGCCACCAGTGATTTGAAAGAGACCCAGTACTTC.

This clonotype was seen once. The chain has TRBV20-1 and TRBJ1-2; a possible D gene is TRBD1 (5 bases). The CDR3 extends over 11 amino acids. V shed 4 bases and J shed 9 bases, with 12 bases lying between them. CDR1 is DFQATT, CDR2 SNEGSKA, per germline (reference sequence). Here the CDR3 DNA reads TGCAGTGCTACTAGGGGCGGGAGCTACACCTTC. Its protein product is CSATRGGSYTF.

J is TRBJ1-6 and V is TRBV10-3; TRBD1 aligns across 8 bases. This CDR3 is built from 15 residues. V lost 5 bases, J lost 1 base, and 1 base stayed unmatched. CDR1 is ENHRY, CDR2 SYGVKD, per germline. This CDR3 is CAISTGGSYNSPLHF. DNA of the CDR3: TGTGCCATCAGTACAGGGGGATCCTATAATTCACCCCTCCACTTT.

The chain links TRBV19 to TRBJ2-1; 7 nucleotides line up with TRBD2. The CDR3 length is 20 residues. Germline lookup yields CDR1 LNHDA and CDR2 SQIVND (reference sequence). After removal of 3 bases from V and 7 bases from J, the junction contained 24 bases not matched to a gene. The CDR3 sequence is CASSMIERDQGGSTGNEQFF. CDR3 DNA: TGTGCCAGTAGTATGATTGAAAGGGATCAAGGCGGGAGTACCGGGAATGAGCAGTTCTTC.

Worth noting for this clonotype: One end of the junction fails to match germline, which may point to a read error. V is TRBV6-6 and J is TRBJ2-1; 12 nucleotides align to TRBD2. This CDR3 comprises 16 residues. Germline CDR1 and CDR2: MNHNY and SVGAGI (reference sequence). The CDR3 is CASSHSGLAGYNEQFF. The CDR3 nucleotides read TGTGCCAGCAGTCACTCGGGACTAGCGGGCTACAATGAGCAGTTCTTC.

A word on this clonotype: An end of the junction does not agree with germline; a read error may underlie this. V usage is TRBV5-1 and J usage is TRBJ2-1; no reliable D call. The germline V gene encodes CDR1 SGHRS and CDR2 YFSETQ. This CDR3 contains 12 residues. CDR3 sequence: CASSRAGNEHFF. In nucleotides, the CDR3 is TGCGCCAGCAGTCGGGCAGGCAATGAGCACTTCTTC.

This clonotype was found many times. The chain has TRBV7-3 and TRBJ2-3; tentative D call: TRBD2 (6 bases). CDR3 length equals 16 residues. CDR1 is SGHTA, CDR2 FQGTGA, per germline. V was cut by 1 base and J by 0 bases, with 11 bases left in between. The CDR3 sequence is CASSLNPAGSTDTQYF. The CDR3 coding sequence is TGTGCCAGCAGCTTAAATCCCGCGGGAAGCACAGATACGCAGTATTTT. Looking up the rest from reference TRBV7-3 and TRBJ2-3 gives the full variable domain: GAGVSQTPSNKVTEKGKYVELRCDPISGHTALYWYRQSLGQGPEFLIYFQGTGAADDSGLPNDRFFAVRPEGSVSTLKIQRTERGDSAVYLCASSLNPAGSTDTQYFGPGTRLTVL.

This clonotype came up many times. This chain connects TRBV12-3 or TRBV12-4 to TRBJ2-7; no reliable D call. Trimming shortened V by 5 bases and J by 3 bases, and 14 bases separated the two germline ends. The CDR3 covers 14 residues. The chain's CDR3 is CASSRDTRSYEQYF. The DNA for the CDR3 is TGTGCCAGCAGTCGAGACACCAGGAGCTACGAGCAGTACTTC.